This T cell receptor (beta chain) appears in the sequencing data of a study of blood T cell repertoires in COVID-19. Looking at the study overall: Material from acute and convalescent COVID-19 was sourced from the United States, Italy and Spain. The cDNA or gDNA used as material had been derived from T cells, B-cell-depleted T cells, or PBMCs.

V was clipped by 6 bases and J by 5 bases, with 11 bases between them. The CDR3 sequence is 13 residues long. The germline CDR1 and CDR2 sequences are MNHEY and SMNVEV (reference sequence). Residents of over 20 US areas, aged about 18 to 95 years, made up the participants. In the original workflow: Amplification of reference gene primers provided the estimated nucleated cell counts. Method: immunoSEQ multiplex PCR; TCRdb's copy keeps in-frame clones and lacks some. The V and J calls and clone size come from that table; D and trimming were worked out from the DNA. The data show hundreds of thousands of clones, just over 85% seen once.

The source material was PBMCs or T cells enriched from blood (not recorded which). This chain joins TRBV27 and TRBJ2-1; a weak D match, TRBD2 (6 bases). The TCR comes from a woman aged 40 to 55 with acute COVID-19. The CDR3: CASRRDLNNEQFF. The CDR3 nucleotides are TGTGCCAGCAGGAGGGACTTAAACAATGAGCAGTTCTTC.